This section outlines one T cell receptor (beta chain) sequence together with its context. This entry belongs to a study of blood T cell repertoires in COVID-19. Germline V lookup: CDR1 LNHDA, CDR2 SQIVND (reference sequence). Trimming removed 1 base from V and 6 bases from J; junction bases left unmatched: 8. The CDR3 totals 16 residues. How the authors handled the data: Amplified reference gene primers provided the basis for estimating nucleated cell counts. Using immunoSEQ multiplex PCR, the repertoire was profiled, and TCRdb retains in-frame clones only, with some absent. That table supplies the V and J calls and clone size; D and trimming were determined from the DNA. The table has about 37,000 clones, 75% to 85% seen once.

The sample taken for sequencing was peripheral blood. The receptor's source is an older woman with acute or convalescent COVID-19. The J gene is TRBJ2-7, the V gene TRBV19, with 11 bases lining up with TRBD1. Here the CDR3 DNA reads TGTGCCAGTAGTATAGCCCTAGGACAGGGGGCGAGCGAGCAGTACTTC. Its translation: CASSIALGQGASEQYF.